Listed below are T cell receptor beta chains from one sample, sequenced in a study of T cell responses to AZD1222 COVID-19 vaccine. Data came from immunoSEQ multiplex PCR; TCRdb stores just in-frame clones and leaves some out. This sample has 140,000 to 150,000 clones, with around 90% found just once. This specimen consisted of peripheral blood, obtained on day 0 of AZD1222 vaccination. These receptors all come from an adult in good health. CDR3s include the opening cysteine and the closing phenylalanine or tryptophan.

>TRBV6-5|TRBJ1-3
CASSSVESSGNTIYF
>TRBV25-1|TRBJ1-1
CASTGTGAYEAFF
>TRBV4-3|TRBJ2-2
CASSLRTSPHSGELFF
>TRBV28|TRBJ2-7
CASRKLAGGYEQYF
>TRBV18|TRBJ1-1
CASSQGQGAVDTEAFF
>TRBV7-9|TRBJ1-6
CASSVLVGESSYNSPLHF
>TRBV9|TRBJ1-3
CASSGQGAWGNTIYF
>TRBV6-6|TRBJ2-5
CASSYLGDGGTQYF
>TRBV19|TRBJ1-2
CASTGQGLNYGYTF
>TRBV20-1|TRBJ2-1
CSASPGLAGANEQFF
>TRBV7-9|TRBJ1-5
CASSQKNQPQHF
>TRBV11-1|TRBJ2-2
CASSLAGGINTGELFF
>TRBV4-3|TRBJ1-2
CASSQAWPGVNYGYTF
>TRBV7-3|TRBJ2-1
CASSGLAGGMNEQFF
>TRBV4-3|TRBJ2-7
CASSQDRGMGELSYEQYF
>TRBV2|TRBJ2-3
CASRPTFSLREGVTQYF
>TRBV14|TRBJ2-1
CASNKGRAANEQFF
>TRBV7-9|TRBJ2-1
CASSLEAGPYNEQFF
>TRBV27|TRBJ2-2
CARDRKGGTGELFF
>TRBV6-5|TRBJ1-2
CASISDRGLPLF
>TRBV18|TRBJ1-1
CASSRVGDTEAFF
>TRBV28|TRBJ1-1
CASSEGGRAFF
>TRBV28|TRBJ1-4
CASSLAGANEKLFF
>TRBV10-3|TRBJ2-5
CATTGEETQYF
>TRBV19|TRBJ2-2
CASSIPGQGAGELFF
>TRBV4-3|TRBJ2-7
CASSLGRGYEQYF
>TRBV27|TRBJ2-2
CASSEYRGANRAGELFF
>TRBV3-1/TRBV3-2|TRBJ1-3
CASSQDGQRNTIYF
>TRBV24-1|TRBJ2-2
CATSDLTNTGELFF
>TRBV2|TRBJ1-3
CASRVDRGSGNTIYF
>TRBV19|TRBJ2-7
CASSKTPSSYEQYF
>TRBV7-2|TRBJ1-1
CASSLGPDRAGGNTEAFF
>TRBV28|TRBJ2-2
CASSFGHTGELFF
>TRBV18|TRBJ2-2
CASSPIQAGELFF
>TRBV13|TRBJ1-1
CASSPGDGEAFF
>TRBV5-1|TRBJ2-3
CASSVSGVLSDTQYF
>TRBV28|TRBJ1-4
CASSLPAGNEKLFF
>TRBV21-1|TRBJ2-3
CASSKGGDTDTQYF
>TRBV9|TRBJ1-1
CASSVSGQGDEAFF